This passage covers 11 T cell receptor beta chains from one sample sequenced in a study of beta chain features in type 1 diabetes. The study, taken as a whole, reports: Moderately but significantly shorter TCRB CDR3s were found in Type 1 diabetes patients in all four CD4+ subsets.

These receptors' antigens are unknown. Investigators reverse transcribed all isolated RNA, so they sequenced expressed TCRB transcripts. The table came from immunoSEQ multiplex PCR; TCRdb's copy has only in-frame clones and leaves some out. The table lists 600,000 or so clones, around 12% of them singletons, with around 0.12% in the top ten. The sample taken for sequencing was naive CD4+ T cells from blood. The receptors stem from a man between 25 and 39 years old with type 1 diabetes.

This clone has just a few counts. CDR3: CASSAATTDLYGYTF. The CDR3 coding sequence is TGTGCCAGCAGCGCCGCTACGACAGACCTCTATGGCTACACCTTC. The gene calls are TRBV7-2 and TRBJ1-2; D possibly corresponds to TRBD1 (5 bases). The germline gives CDR1 SGHTA, CDR2 FQGNSA. The V and J ends lost 5 bases and 4 bases respectively, with 17 bases between them. The CDR3 is 15 amino acids.

This clone was detected only a few times. CDR3 loop: CATSRRTGNVREQYF. The CDR3 DNA sequence: TGTGCCACCAGCAGACGTACAGGGAACGTAAGGGAGCAGTACTTC. This chain links TRBV15 with TRBJ2-7, with a tentative D call TRBD1 (6 bases). Germline V lookup: CDR1 LNHNV, CDR2 YYDKDF (reference sequence). Trimming stripped 2 bases from V and 7 bases from J, with 18 bases between. This CDR3 region has 15 residues.

Only a few counts were recorded for this clone. This rearrangement joins TRBV5-4 to TRBJ2-1; TRBD2 matches 7 bases. This CDR3 comprises 15 residues. Unmatched junction bases numbered 6, after V lost 6 bases and J lost 0 bases. The germline V gene has CDR1 SGHNT and CDR2 YYREEE (reference sequence). The CDR3 nucleotides are TGTGCCAGCACCCACGGGGGGACCTCCTACAATGAGCAGTTCTTC. The encoded protein is CASTHGGTSYNEQFF.

The V and J genes are TRBV10-1 and TRBJ2-3, with D possibly matching TRBD1 (5 bases). Germline V gives CDR1 WNHNN, CDR2 SYGVQD (reference sequence). The CDR3 runs to 11 residues. Trimming took off 6 bases at V and 11 bases at J, with 12 bases between the two ends. Written as DNA, the CDR3 is TGCGCCAGCAGCAACAGGATAGAGCAGTATTTT. Translating gives CASSNRIEQYF.

There are a few counts of this clone. The V gene is TRBV21-1, the J gene TRBJ1-4; TRBD1 was called by the table and not checked on the DNA. TRBV21-1 is a pseudogene locus. This CDR3 comprises 16 residues. This CDR3 reads CASSATWGRSNEKLFF. CDR3 in DNA: TGTGCCAGCAGCGCCACCTGGGGGCGAAGTAATGAAAAACTGTTTTTT.

This clone was seen more than once but under ten times. This chain uses TRBV7-6 with TRBJ1-1; the D is unclear. There are 14 residues in the CDR3. V gave up 5 bases and J gave up 0 bases, with 10 bases separating them. The germline gives CDR1 SGHVS, CDR2 FNYEAQ. CDR3 nucleotide sequence: TGTGCCAGCAGCGCACAAGCTATGAACACTGAAGCTTTCTTT. Translated: CASSAQAMNTEAFF.

The rearrangement uses TRBV19 and TRBJ1-4; tentative D call: TRBD1 (5 bases). Germline CDR1 reads LNHDA; CDR2 reads SQIVND (reference sequence). This CDR3 is built from 15 residues. Trimming shortened V by 3 bases and J by 3 bases, and 11 bases separated the two germline ends. The CDR3, as DNA: TGTGCCAGTAGTATTGAGGGGAGGCCTAATGAAAAACTGTTTTTT. This gives the protein CASSIEGRPNEKLFF.

The genes are TRBV2 and TRBJ2-7; TRBD1 aligns across 7 bases. The length of the CDR3 is 13 residues. In germline, CDR1 is SNHLY, CDR2 FYNNEI. Trimming removed 6 bases from V and 5 bases from J; junction bases left unmatched: 7. The CDR3 coding sequence is TGTGCCAGCAGCCAATACGACAGGGACGAGCAGTACTTC. Translation gives CASSQYDRDEQYF.

This chain connects TRBV7-9 to TRBJ1-3; tentatively, D is TRBD1 (5 bases). Germline-derived CDR1 and CDR2 are SEHNR and FQNEAQ (reference sequence). The length of the CDR3 is 15 residues. Trimming cost V 7 bases and J 0 bases, with 13 bases left between them. CDR3 sequence reads: CASNGGTASGNTIYF. DNA of the CDR3: TGTGCCAGCAACGGAGGGACGGCCTCTGGAAACACCATATATTTT.

This clone was recorded a few times. This sequence joins TRBV19 and TRBJ1-2; TRBD1 matches at 7 bases. Germline V CDR1 and CDR2: LNHDA, SQIVND (reference sequence). This CDR3 is built from 13 residues. The V and J ends lost 5 bases and 4 bases, in that order; junction bases with no gene match: 4. The CDR3 sequence: CASSQGQSYGYTF. The CDR3 DNA is TGTGCCAGTAGTCAGGGACAGTCCTATGGCTACACCTTC.

The chain carries TRBV4-3 and TRBJ1-5; TRBD1 matches 7 bases. There are 17 residues in the CDR3. The germline V gene encodes CDR1 LGHNA and CDR2 YSLEER. The junction had 16 bases not matched to a gene; V was cut back by 0 bases and J by 11 bases. The CDR3 reads CASSQDPKGGSLGAQHF. Here the CDR3 DNA reads TGCGCCAGCAGCCAAGATCCCAAAGGGGGCTCATTAGGGGCCCAGCATTTT.